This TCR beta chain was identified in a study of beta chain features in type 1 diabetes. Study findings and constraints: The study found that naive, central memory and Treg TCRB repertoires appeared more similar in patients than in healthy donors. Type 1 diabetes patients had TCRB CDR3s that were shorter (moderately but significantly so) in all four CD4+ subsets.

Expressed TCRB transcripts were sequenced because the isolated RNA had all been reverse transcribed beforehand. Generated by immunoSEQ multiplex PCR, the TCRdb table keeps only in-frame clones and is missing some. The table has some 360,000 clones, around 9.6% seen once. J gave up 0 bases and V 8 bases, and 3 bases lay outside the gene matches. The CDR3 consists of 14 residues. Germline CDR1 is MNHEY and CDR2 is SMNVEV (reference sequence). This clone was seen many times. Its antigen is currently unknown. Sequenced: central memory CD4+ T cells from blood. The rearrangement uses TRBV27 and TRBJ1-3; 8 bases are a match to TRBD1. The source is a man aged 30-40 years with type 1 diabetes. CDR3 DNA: TGTGCCAGCTGGGACAGGAGCTCTGGAAACACCATATATTTT. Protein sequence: CASWDRSSGNTIYF.